This T cell receptor beta chain is drawn from a study of cytotoxic CD8 clonotypes in ibrutinib-treated CLL. Overall study context: Responses: approximately 25 partial, 2 complete; after median roughly 63 months, about 14 stayed remitted, 12 progressed. Sequencing produced an average of roughly 270,000 productive templates and 94,082 productive rearrangements per sample.

Study conclusions and caveats: Clonality (at baseline) was higher than in age-matched healthy donors and tracked circulating CD8+ T-cell counts. Clonality rose at ibrutinib response, held steady in sustained remission, and fell toward baseline at progression.

This CDR3 spans 11 amino acids. V lost 2 bases, J lost 11 bases, and 9 bases lay in between. Germline loops: CDR1 SNHLY, CDR2 FYNNEI. A remark on this clone: No antigen is known for it.

Sequencing was performed with immunoSEQ multiplex PCR; in TCRdb, only in-frame clones are kept and a portion is missing. The table lists fewer than 30,000 clones, around two thirds of them singletons. The material was PBMCs, obtained at disease progression, from a patient treated with ibrutinib. This clonotype was obtained from a human donor with chronic lymphocytic leukemia. The chain is built from TRBV2 and TRBJ1-1; D uncertain. The CDR3 nucleotides read TGTGCCAGCAGTGAAAAACCCAATGCTTTCTTT. Translating gives CASSEKPNAFF.